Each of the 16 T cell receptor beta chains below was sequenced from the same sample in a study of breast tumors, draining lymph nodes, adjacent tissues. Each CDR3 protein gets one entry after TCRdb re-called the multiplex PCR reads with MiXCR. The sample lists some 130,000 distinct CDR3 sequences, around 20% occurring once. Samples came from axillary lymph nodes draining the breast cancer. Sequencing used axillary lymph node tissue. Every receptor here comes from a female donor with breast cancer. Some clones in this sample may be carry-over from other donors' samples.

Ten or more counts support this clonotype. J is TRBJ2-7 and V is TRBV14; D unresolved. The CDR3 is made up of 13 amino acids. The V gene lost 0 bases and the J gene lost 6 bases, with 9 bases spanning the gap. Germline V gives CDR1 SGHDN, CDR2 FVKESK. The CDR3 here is CASSQDGRVEQYF. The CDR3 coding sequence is TGTGCCAGCAGCCAAGATGGAAGGGTCGAGCAGTACTTC.

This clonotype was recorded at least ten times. CDR3 sequence: CASRLAGDVDTQYF. The CDR3 DNA follows: TGTGCCAGTCGACTAGCGGGAGACGTAGATACGCAGTATTTT. The chain has TRBV19 and TRBJ2-3; TRBD2 matches 12 bases. This CDR3 is built from 14 residues. The germline gives CDR1 LNHDA, CDR2 SQIVND (reference sequence). V was pared by 8 bases and J by 5 bases, with 5 bases of the junction left unmatched.

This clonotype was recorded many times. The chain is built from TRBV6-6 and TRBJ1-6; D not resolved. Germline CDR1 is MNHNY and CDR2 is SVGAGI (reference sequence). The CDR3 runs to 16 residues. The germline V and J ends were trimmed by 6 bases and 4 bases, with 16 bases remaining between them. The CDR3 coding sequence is TGTGCCAGCAGCCCCGGACGGAGTGGGTATAATTCACCCCTCCACTTT. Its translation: CASSPGRSGYNSPLHF.

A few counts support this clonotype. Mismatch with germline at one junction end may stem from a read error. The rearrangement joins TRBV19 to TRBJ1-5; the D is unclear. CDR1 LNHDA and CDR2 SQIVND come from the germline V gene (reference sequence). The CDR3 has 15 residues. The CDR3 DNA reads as TGTGCCAGTAGGAGCTCGGGCTTTAGCTATCAGCCCCAGCATTTT. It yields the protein CASRSSGFSYQPQHF.

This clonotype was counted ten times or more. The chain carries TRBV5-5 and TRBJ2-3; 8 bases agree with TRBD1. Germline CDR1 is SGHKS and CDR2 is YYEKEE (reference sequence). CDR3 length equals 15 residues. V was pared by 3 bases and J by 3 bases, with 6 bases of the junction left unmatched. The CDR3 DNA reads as TGTGCCAGCAGCTCGAGGGACAGGCGTACAGATACGCAGTATTTT. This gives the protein CASSSRDRRTDTQYF.

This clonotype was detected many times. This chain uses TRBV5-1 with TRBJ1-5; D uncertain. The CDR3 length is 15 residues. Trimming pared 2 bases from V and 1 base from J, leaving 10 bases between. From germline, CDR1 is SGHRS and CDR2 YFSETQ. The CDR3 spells CASSLGTQSNQPQHF. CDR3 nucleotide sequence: TGCGCCAGCAGCTTAGGTACGCAGAGCAATCAGCCCCAGCATTTT. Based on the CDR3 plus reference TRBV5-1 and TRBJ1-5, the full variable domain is KAGVTQTPRYLIKTRGQQVTLSCSPISGHRSVSWYQQTPGQGLQFLFEYFSETQRNKGNFPGRFSGRQFSNSRSEMNVSTLELGDSALYLCASSLGTQSNQPQHFGDGTRLSIL.

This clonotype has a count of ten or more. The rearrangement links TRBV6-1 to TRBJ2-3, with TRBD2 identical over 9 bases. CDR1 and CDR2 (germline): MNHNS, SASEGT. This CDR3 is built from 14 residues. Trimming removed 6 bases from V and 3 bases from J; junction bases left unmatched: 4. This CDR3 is CASRGGLATDTQYF. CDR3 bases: TGTGCCAGCAGGGGGGGACTAGCAACAGATACGCAGTATTTT.

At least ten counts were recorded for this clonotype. The CDR3 is CASSLLAASNEQFF. The CDR3 DNA sequence: TGTGCCAGCAGCCTCCTAGCGGCAAGCAATGAGCAGTTCTTC. This rearrangement joins TRBV7-3 to TRBJ2-1, with 7 bases lining up with TRBD2. The CDR3 totals 14 residues. V dropped 5 bases and J dropped 6; count of bases not matched to a gene: 7. Germline values: CDR1 SGHTA, CDR2 FQGTGA.

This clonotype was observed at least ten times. DNA of the CDR3: TGTGCCAGCAGTTTGACAGGCACTATGCCGTCGGGCTACACCTTC. It translates to CASSLTGTMPSGYTF. The rearrangement links TRBV28 to TRBJ1-2, with D tentatively TRBD1 (6 bases). V lost 3 bases, J lost 8 bases, and 19 bases lay in between. Germline V CDR1 and CDR2: MDHEN, SYDVKM. This CDR3 region has 15 residues.

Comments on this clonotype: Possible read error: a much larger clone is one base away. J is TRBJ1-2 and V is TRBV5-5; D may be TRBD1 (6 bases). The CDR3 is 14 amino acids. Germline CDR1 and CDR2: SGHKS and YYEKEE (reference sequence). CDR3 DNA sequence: TGTGCCAGCAGCTTGGACAGGGTCAACTATGGCTACGCCTTC. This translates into CASSLDRVNYGYAF.

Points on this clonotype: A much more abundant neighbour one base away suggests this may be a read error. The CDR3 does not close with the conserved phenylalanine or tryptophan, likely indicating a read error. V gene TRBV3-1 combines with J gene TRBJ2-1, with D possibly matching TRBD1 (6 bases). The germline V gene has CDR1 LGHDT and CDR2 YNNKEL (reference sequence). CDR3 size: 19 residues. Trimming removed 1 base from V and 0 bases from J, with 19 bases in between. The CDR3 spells CASSQVHGQGGSSYNEQFL. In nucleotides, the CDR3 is TGTGCCAGCAGCCAAGTCCACGGACAAGGGGGTAGCTCCTACAATGAGCAGTTCCTC.

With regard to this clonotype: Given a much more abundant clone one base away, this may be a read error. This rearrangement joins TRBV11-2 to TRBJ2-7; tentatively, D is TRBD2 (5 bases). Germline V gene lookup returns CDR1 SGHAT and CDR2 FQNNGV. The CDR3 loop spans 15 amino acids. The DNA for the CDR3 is TGTGTCAGCAGCTTATCTGGCAGCGGCCGCTGGGAGCAGTACTTC. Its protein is CVSSLSGSGRWEQYF.

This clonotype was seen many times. The CDR3 DNA reads as TGTGCCAGCAGAGTTGGGCCCCGAGGGATGGGCTACACCTTC. As protein: CASRVGPRGMGYTF. V usage is TRBV12-3 or TRBV12-4 and J usage is TRBJ1-2; D not resolved. V lost 6 bases and J lost 8, with 19 bases in between. This CDR3 contains 14 residues.

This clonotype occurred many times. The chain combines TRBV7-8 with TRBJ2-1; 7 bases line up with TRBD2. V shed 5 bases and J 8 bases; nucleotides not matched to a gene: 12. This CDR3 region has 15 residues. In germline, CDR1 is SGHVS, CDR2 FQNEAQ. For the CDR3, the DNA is TGTGCCAGCAGCGGATATAGCGGGCCGAAAGATGAGCAGTTCTTC. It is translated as CASSGYSGPKDEQFF.

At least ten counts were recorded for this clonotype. CDR3 residues: CASSFNRVREQFF. Written as DNA, the CDR3 is TGTGCCAGCAGCTTCAACAGGGTACGGGAGCAGTTCTTC. The V and J genes are TRBV7-8 and TRBJ2-1, with a weak D call TRBD1 (6 bases). Germline-derived CDR1 and CDR2 are SGHVS and FQNEAQ. Trimming shortened V by 3 bases and J by 10 bases, and 13 bases separated the two germline ends. This CDR3 is built from 13 residues.

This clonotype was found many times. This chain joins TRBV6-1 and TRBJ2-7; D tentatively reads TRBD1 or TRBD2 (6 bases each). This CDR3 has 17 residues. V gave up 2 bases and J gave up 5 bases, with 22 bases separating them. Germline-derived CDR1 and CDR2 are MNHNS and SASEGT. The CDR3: CASSEHDAGHLPNEQYF. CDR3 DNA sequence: TGTGCCAGCAGTGAACACGATGCGGGACACCTCCCCAACGAGCAGTACTTC.